The clone carrying this T cell receptor (beta chain) was detected many times. Its antigen remains unidentified. This sample is part of a study of response to subunit inactivated influenza vaccine. Study results and caveats: Each seasonal flu vaccination may recruit only limited new T cells, authors suggested.

The CDR3 spans 19 residues. V was shortened by 1 base and J by 7 bases, with 23 bases between the two germline ends. Germline V gene data show CDR1 as MGHRA and CDR2 as YSYEKL. MiXCR, run by TCRdb on the RT-PCR reads, gives a single entry per CDR3 protein. In the table there are hundreds of thousands of distinct CDR3 sequences, over 25% of which are singletons. The sequence came from a man aged 45-60 years who received an inactivated influenza vaccine. V gene TRBV4-1 combines with J gene TRBJ1-6; D is possibly TRBD1 (6 bases). The sample in question was CD4+ T cells sorted from PBMCs, obtained less than 6 days after vaccination. The CDR3 region is CASSQGRDMTGRRNSPLHF. In DNA form, the CDR3 reads TGCGCCAGCAGCCAAGGTCGGGATATGACAGGACGAAGAAATTCACCCCTCCACTTT.